Listed here are 26 T cell receptor beta chains from one sample, sequenced in a study of shared clonotypes between healthy human individuals. TCRdb's copy holds only in-frame clones and misses some; the assay was immunoSEQ multiplex PCR. The table shows roughly 2.1 million clones, with just over 90% occurring only once. Selected positively for CCR7 and CD45RO-negative, naive CD8 cells excluded terminally differentiated effector memory CD45RA+ cells. Specimen: naive CD8+ T cells from PBMCs. Receptors originate from a young man in good health. Some clones in this sample may be carry-over from other donors' samples.

The V call is TRBV5-5, the J call TRBJ2-1; D unclear. This CDR3 is 13 amino acids long. Trimming took 1 base from V and 7 from J, leaving 9 bases between them. Germline V gene lookup returns CDR1 SGHKS and CDR2 YYEKEE (reference sequence). The CDR3 here is CASSLFDGNEQFF. DNA for the CDR3: TGTGCCAGCAGCTTGTTCGATGGAAATGAGCAGTTCTTC.

This chain uses TRBV7-9 with TRBJ2-3, with D possibly TRBD1 on 5 matching bases. Trimming stripped 3 bases from V and 1 base from J, with 17 bases between. Germline V CDR1 and CDR2: SEHNR, FQNEAQ (reference sequence). The CDR3 covers 17 residues. Written as DNA, the CDR3 is TGTGCCAGCAGCTTTATTGAGCGCCTCAGGGGCACAGATACGCAGTATTTT. Translating gives CASSFIERLRGTDTQYF. The full variable domain, completed using reference TRBV7-9 and TRBJ2-3, is DTGVSQNPRHKITKRGQNVTFRCDPISEHNRLYWYRQTLGQGPEFLTYFQNEAQLEKSRLLSDRFSAERPKGSFSTLEIQRTEQGDSAMYLCASSFIERLRGTDTQYFGPGTRLTVL.

This rearrangement joins TRBV10-2 to TRBJ2-7; the match to TRBD2 covers 11 bases. The germline gives CDR1 WSHSY, CDR2 SAAADI. This CDR3 is built from 16 residues. V lost 6 bases and J lost 4; bases outside the gene matches: 11. CDR3 DNA: TGCGCCAGCAGCTTGGTCACTAGCGGGAGTAGTTACGAGCAGTACTTC. It is translated as CASSLVTSGSSYEQYF.

The chain recombines TRBV6-1 with TRBJ2-7, with D maybe TRBD2 (6 bases). V was shortened by 7 bases and J by 7 bases, with 14 bases between the two germline ends. The CDR3 contains 12 residues. The germline V gene encodes CDR1 MNHNS and CDR2 SASEGT. This chain's CDR3 is CASTAGWVEQYF. CDR3 DNA: TGTGCCAGCACCGCGGGATGGGTTGAGCAGTACTTC.

For the CDR3, the DNA is TGCGCCAGCAGCCAAGATATGGCGCATCACTATGGCTACACCTTC. Protein: CASSQDMAHHYGYTF. The chain has TRBV4-1 and TRBJ1-2; D gene ambiguous. Germline CDR1 reads MGHRA; CDR2 reads YSYEKL. Trimming removed 0 bases from V and 3 bases from J, with 11 bases in between. CDR3 size: 15 residues.

V gene TRBV11-2 combines with J gene TRBJ2-7; 13 bases are shared with TRBD2. The CDR3 is 15 residues long. V dropped 4 bases and J dropped 4; count of bases not matched to a gene: 4. The V gene's germline CDR1 is SGHAT and CDR2 FQNNGV. The CDR3 loop is CASSSGTSGIYEQYF. DNA for the CDR3: TGTGCCAGCAGCTCCGGGACTAGCGGGATATACGAGCAGTACTTC.

This clone occurred once. The rearrangement uses TRBV5-1 and TRBJ1-1, with D possibly being TRBD1 (6 bases). The V gene lost 2 bases and the J gene lost 0 bases, with 14 bases spanning the gap. The CDR3 sequence is 16 residues long. The V gene's germline CDR1 is SGHRS and CDR2 YFSETQ. Written as DNA, the CDR3 is TGCGCCAGCAGCTTTGAGGGGGGACTCATGAACACTGAAGCTTTCTTT. Amino acids: CASSFEGGLMNTEAFF. Full variable domain (rest looked up from reference TRBV5-1 and TRBJ1-1): KAGVTQTPRYLIKTRGQQVTLSCSPISGHRSVSWYQQTPGQGLQFLFEYFSETQRNKGNFPGRFSGRQFSNSRSEMNVSTLELGDSALYLCASSFEGGLMNTEAFFGQGTRLTVV.

V and J are TRBV15 and TRBJ2-1; 10 bases are shared with TRBD2. The CDR3 runs 17 residues. J gave up 3 bases and V 6 bases, and 11 bases lay outside the gene matches. The germline V gene encodes CDR1 LNHNV and CDR2 YYDKDF (reference sequence). CDR3 nucleotides: TGTGCCACCAGACCCTCCCCTAGCGGGAGTAACTACAATGAGCAGTTCTTC. Its translation: CATRPSPSGSNYNEQFF.

This clone was seen a handful of times. The chain couples TRBV2 to TRBJ2-7; unclear D gene. This CDR3 has 11 residues. The germline V gene encodes CDR1 SNHLY and CDR2 FYNNEI. The V gene lost 4 bases and the J gene lost 2 bases, with 3 bases spanning the gap. CDR3 amino acids: CASSGAYEQYF. The CDR3 bases are TGTGCCAGCAGTGGAGCCTACGAGCAGTACTTC. The variable domain in full, completed from reference TRBV2 and TRBJ2-7, reads EPEVTQTPSHQVTQMGQEVILRCVPISNHLYFYWYRQILGQKVEFLVSFYNNEISEKSEIFDDQFSVERPDGSNFTLKIRSTKLEDSAMYFCASSGAYEQYFGPGTRLTVT.

The table lists this clone with a count of one. The DNA for the CDR3 is TGTGCCAGCAGTGATCTCGGACAGAGGAGGAACACTGAAGCTTTCTTT. This translates into CASSDLGQRRNTEAFF. The J gene is TRBJ1-1, the V gene TRBV6-1; possibly TRBD1 for D (6 bases). Germline CDR1 MNHNS, CDR2 SASEGT. Trimming cost V 3 bases and J 1 base, with 15 bases left between them. The CDR3 has 16 residues.

This sequence joins TRBV4-3 and TRBJ2-5; D uncertain. The J call may be in error: the DNA end matches TRBJ2-7 better. The length of the CDR3 is 13 residues. Germline assignment: CDR1 LGHNA and CDR2 YSLEER. DNA of the CDR3: TGCGCCAGCAGCCAAGATAGTCGCTACGAGCAGTACTTC. Amino acids: CASSQDSRYEQYF.

This clone occurred once. The V gene is TRBV10-3, the J gene TRBJ2-3; 7 bases are a match to TRBD2. This CDR3 region has 16 residues. V trimming: 2 bases; J trimming: 6 bases; junction bases outside the gene matches: 11. Germline V gene data show CDR1 as ENHRY and CDR2 as SYGVKD. CDR3 protein: CAISEQEGGPRDTQYF. Written as DNA, the CDR3 is TGTGCCATCAGTGAGCAGGAGGGAGGGCCAAGGGATACGCAGTATTTT.

The rearrangement links TRBV5-8 to TRBJ2-5; 7 bases fit TRBD2. CDR1 and CDR2 (germline): SGHTS, YDEGEE. The V segment lost 3 bases and the J segment 8 bases; nucleotides outside the gene matches: 4. The CDR3 has 12 amino acids. CDR3 DNA sequence: TGTGCCAGCAGCTATGGGGGGGATACCCAGTACTTC. This encodes CASSYGGDTQYF.

The chain links TRBV7-9 to TRBJ2-1, with TRBD2 matching 10 bases. With 3 bases clipped from V and 8 bases from J, the junction kept 7 bases outside the gene matches. The germline CDR1 and CDR2 sequences are SEHNR and FQNEAQ (reference sequence). CDR3 length: 15 amino acids. The CDR3 region is CASSFPSGRADEQFF. In DNA form, the CDR3 reads TGTGCCAGCAGCTTCCCTAGCGGGAGAGCCGATGAGCAGTTCTTC.

This chain connects TRBV4-2 to TRBJ1-2, with 10 bases lining up with TRBD1. The CDR3 consists of 14 residues. V lost 4 bases, J lost 5 bases, and 4 bases stayed unmatched. Germline CDR1 LGHNA, CDR2 YNFKEQ. CDR3 bases: TGTGCCAGCAGCCCGGACAGGGGGTTTTATGGCTACACCTTC. Its protein product is CASSPDRGFYGYTF.

Note on this clone: In the same sample, other DNA sequences code for this CDR3. The J gene is TRBJ2-1, the V gene TRBV19; 11 bases line up with TRBD2. V was clipped by 5 bases and J by 4 bases; unmatched bases: 4. The CDR3 is 15 residues long. Germline V gene data show CDR1 as LNHDA and CDR2 as SQIVND (reference sequence). DNA for the CDR3: TGTGCCAGTAGTGCCGGGACTAGCGGATACAATGAGCAGTTCTTC. Translation: CASSAGTSGYNEQFF.

V and J are TRBV9 and TRBJ2-7; 13 positions match TRBD2. The CDR3 runs 18 residues. V dropped 3 bases and J dropped 7; count of bases not matched to a gene: 16. Germline assignment: CDR1 SGDLS and CDR2 YYNGEE. CDR3 coding DNA: TGTGCCAGCAGCGCAGGACTAGCGGGAGCCAACCCCTTTTTTGAGCAGTACTTC. Its protein product is CASSAGLAGANPFFEQYF.

V usage is TRBV28 and J usage is TRBJ1-2, with TRBD1 matching 7 bases. The junction had 5 bases not matched to a gene; V was cut back by 5 bases and J by 8 bases. The CDR3 sequence is 12 residues long. In germline, CDR1 is MDHEN, CDR2 SYDVKM. The CDR3 here is CASSTGVGGYTF. The CDR3 region has the DNA TGTGCCAGCAGTACAGGGGTAGGGGGCTACACCTTC.

The chain couples TRBV7-2 to TRBJ2-7; possible D gene TRBD2, 7 bases. V lost 2 bases and J lost 2, with 13 bases in between. The CDR3 covers 15 residues. Germline V lookup: CDR1 SGHTA, CDR2 FQGNSA. CDR3 sequence reads: CASSLLGGGPYEQYF. CDR3 in DNA: TGTGCCAGCAGCTTATTGGGCGGGGGCCCCTACGAGCAGTACTTC.

The V and J genes are TRBV19 and TRBJ2-7, with D maybe TRBD1 (7 bases). There are 15 residues in the CDR3. Per the germline V gene, CDR1 is LNHDA and CDR2 is SQIVND (reference sequence). The V end was cut by 6 bases, the J end by 0 bases, with 15 bases between. The CDR3 reads CASSPYRGLSYEQYF. The CDR3 coding sequence is TGTGCCAGTAGCCCCTACAGGGGACTCTCCTACGAGCAGTACTTC.

J is TRBJ1-2 and V is TRBV15; D call uncertain. There are 17 residues in the CDR3. The V end was cut by 0 bases, the J end by 4 bases, with 18 bases between. Germline V gene sequence: CDR1 LNHNV, CDR2 YYDKDF (reference sequence). CDR3 sequence: CATSRDDTDGGSYGYTF. As DNA, the CDR3 is TGTGCCACCAGCAGAGACGACACGGACGGAGGATCCTATGGCTACACCTTC.

For this clone: The same CDR3 arises from other DNA sequences in this sample as well. The chain links TRBV27 to TRBJ1-1, with D uncertain. This CDR3 has 13 amino acids. Germline CDR1 MNHEY, CDR2 SMNVEV (reference sequence). Trimming shortened V by 3 bases and J by 1 base, and 6 bases separated the two germline ends. The CDR3 DNA reads as TGTGCCAGCAGTTTTGGCGCGAACACTGAAGCTTTCTTT. This codes for CASSFGANTEAFF.

V usage is TRBV5-6 and J usage is TRBJ2-1; tentative D call: TRBD2 (5 bases). V was cut by 6 bases and J by 6 bases, with 19 bases left in between. The CDR3 totals 15 residues. Germline-derived CDR1 and CDR2 are SGHDT and YYEEEE. The CDR3, as DNA: TGTGCCAGCACCCCGGAGGCGGGTCCACCCAATGAGCAGTTCTTC. As protein: CASTPEAGPPNEQFF.

This chain connects TRBV6-5 to TRBJ2-1; D might be TRBD1 or TRBD2, each matching 6 bases. Germline V gene lookup returns CDR1 MNHEY and CDR2 SVGAGI. There are 16 residues in the CDR3. V was cut by 0 bases and J by 4 bases, with 13 bases left in between. The CDR3 region has the DNA TGTGCCAGCAGTTACTCGAGGGGGGAAGTATACAATGAGCAGTTCTTC. Encoded protein: CASSYSRGEVYNEQFF.

Remarks on this clone: The same CDR3 also results from other DNA sequences found in this sample. V is TRBV7-8 and J is TRBJ2-5; no definite D call. Germline lookup yields CDR1 SGHVS and CDR2 FQNEAQ. With 1 base removed from V and 5 bases from J, the gap between germline ends came to 8 bases. The CDR3 totals 13 residues. In nucleotides, the CDR3 is TGTGCCAGCAGCTTAGTGCCGGGCGAGACCCAGTACTTC. Translation: CASSLVPGETQYF.

V is TRBV27 and J is TRBJ2-7, with TRBD1 as a possible D gene (7 bases). CDR1 is MNHEY, CDR2 SMNVEV, per germline (reference sequence). This CDR3 has 14 residues. V dropped 4 bases and J dropped 5 bases, with 15 bases sitting between them. DNA of the CDR3: TGTGCCAGCAGTTCCAGGGGGGTGGCGGACGAGCAGTACTTC. Translation: CASSSRGVADEQYF.